A selection of T cell receptor beta chains follows, all from one sample in a study of T cell responses to AZD1222 COVID-19 vaccine. The protocol was immunoSEQ multiplex PCR, while the TCRdb copy is restricted to in-frame clones and leaves out a portion. The table records around 100,000 clones, about 87% of them present only once. The specimen comprised peripheral blood, sampled 28 days after the second AZD1222 dose. The receptors here all came from an adult who received the AZD1222 COVID-19 vaccine. Each CDR3 is given with its conserved first and last residue. Each record gives: clone size, D gene, V gene, J gene, CDR3 DNA, CDR3 protein. D genes are given only for firm matches. Expanded clones are given a class, and other clones once, few, many or no size at all.

clone size: .; D gene: .; V gene: TRBV15; J gene: TRBJ2-3; CDR3 DNA: TGTGCCACCAGTCGACAAAGAGATACGCAGTATTTT; CDR3 protein: CATSRQRDTQYF
clone size: .; D gene: .; V gene: TRBV6-5; J gene: TRBJ2-7; CDR3 DNA: TGTGCCAGCAGTTACTCGGGCAGGGGGGGCTCCTACGAGCAGTACTTC; CDR3 protein: CASSYSGRGGSYEQYF
clone size: .; D gene: TRBD2; V gene: TRBV19; J gene: TRBJ2-7; CDR3 DNA: TGTGCCAGTATAGAATCGGGGGGAGTGCGGAACGAGCAGTACTTC; CDR3 protein: CASIESGGVRNEQYF
clone size: .; D gene: .; V gene: TRBV10-3; J gene: TRBJ1-4; CDR3 DNA: TGTGCCATCGGGGGAGCAACTAATGAAAAACTGTTTTTT; CDR3 protein: CAIGGATNEKLFF
clone size: once; D gene: .; V gene: TRBV28; J gene: TRBJ1-1; CDR3 DNA: TGTGCCAGCAGTTTAGCCGACCTGGGCACTGAAGCTTTCTTT; CDR3 protein: CASSLADLGTEAFF
clone size: .; D gene: .; V gene: TRBV12-3/TRBV12-4; J gene: TRBJ1-4; CDR3 DNA: TGTGCCAGCAGTTTAAATTTTGAAAAACTGTTTTTT; CDR3 protein: CASSLNFEKLFF
clone size: .; D gene: TRBD1; V gene: TRBV5-1; J gene: TRBJ2-1; CDR3 DNA: TGCGCCAGCAGCTTGCAGACAGGGGGCCCCGAGGAGCAGTTCTTC; CDR3 protein: CASSLQTGGPEEQFF
clone size: .; D gene: .; V gene: TRBV6-5; J gene: TRBJ2-5; CDR3 DNA: TGTGCCAGCAGGGTGCCAGGGTCCCAAGAGACCCAGTACTTC; CDR3 protein: CASRVPGSQETQYF
clone size: .; D gene: .; V gene: TRBV5-5; J gene: TRBJ1-3; CDR3 DNA: TGTGCCAGCAGATCAAGTGGGGGCTCTGGAAACACCATATATTTT; CDR3 protein: CASRSSGGSGNTIYF
clone size: .; D gene: .; V gene: TRBV5-1; J gene: TRBJ2-2; CDR3 DNA: TGCGCCAGCAGCTTGCTCTGGGGGAACACCGGGGAGCTGTTTTTT; CDR3 protein: CASSLLWGNTGELFF
clone size: .; D gene: TRBD1; V gene: TRBV15; J gene: TRBJ1-2; CDR3 DNA: TGTGCCACCAGCAGAGAGACAGGGAACTATGGCTACACCTTC; CDR3 protein: CATSRETGNYGYTF
clone size: .; D gene: .; V gene: TRBV21-1; J gene: TRBJ2-7; CDR3 DNA: TGTGCCAGCAGCACCGGGACTAGCGGTTACGAGCAGTACTTC; CDR3 protein: CASSTGTSGYEQYF
clone size: .; D gene: TRBD2; V gene: TRBV3-1/TRBV3-2; J gene: TRBJ2-1; CDR3 DNA: TGTGCCAGCAGCCAAGTAACCAGCGGGAGGTACAATGAGCAGTTCTTC; CDR3 protein: CASSQVTSGRYNEQFF
clone size: .; D gene: TRBD2; V gene: TRBV7-2; J gene: TRBJ2-3; CDR3 DNA: TGTGCCAGCAGCTTAGTACCGGGAGGGTACAGCTGGGATACGCAGTATTTT; CDR3 protein: CASSLVPGGYSWDTQYF
clone size: .; D gene: TRBD1; V gene: TRBV7-6; J gene: TRBJ1-6; CDR3 DNA: TGTGCCAGCAGCTTGGCTGGGGGACAGGGTAATTCACCCCTCCACTTT; CDR3 protein: CASSLAGGQGNSPLHF
clone size: .; D gene: .; V gene: TRBV2; J gene: TRBJ2-3; CDR3 DNA: TGTGCCAGCAGCGGACAGTCAGATACGCAGTATTTT; CDR3 protein: CASSGQSDTQYF
clone size: .; D gene: .; V gene: TRBV5-1; J gene: TRBJ2-6; CDR3 DNA: TGCGCCAGCAGCTCCCCTGGGGCCAACGTCCTGACTTTC; CDR3 protein: CASSSPGANVLTF
clone size: once; D gene: TRBD2; V gene: TRBV15; J gene: TRBJ2-3; CDR3 DNA: TGTGCCACCAGCCATGGACTAGCGGAAACAGATACGCAGTATTTT; CDR3 protein: CATSHGLAETDTQYF
clone size: .; D gene: .; V gene: TRBV30; J gene: TRBJ1-5; CDR3 DNA: TGTGCCTGGGGCCAGGGCAGGAGTCAGCCCCAGCATTTT; CDR3 protein: CAWGQGRSQPQHF
clone size: .; D gene: .; V gene: TRBV27; J gene: TRBJ2-1; CDR3 DNA: TGTGCCAGCAGTTTAATGGCCGGGGGCGGGAGAAGAGGCAATGAGCAGTTCTTC; CDR3 protein: CASSLMAGGGRRGNEQFF
clone size: .; D gene: .; V gene: TRBV27; J gene: TRBJ1-3; CDR3 DNA: TGTGCCAGCAGTTTATCGGGGGGTTTAGGAAACACCATATATTTT; CDR3 protein: CASSLSGGLGNTIYF
clone size: once; D gene: .; V gene: TRBV19; J gene: TRBJ2-2; CDR3 DNA: TGTGCCAGTAGTATGGGGACCCGGGGCACCGGGGAGCTGTTTTTT; CDR3 protein: CASSMGTRGTGELFF
clone size: few; D gene: TRBD2; V gene: TRBV2; J gene: TRBJ2-7; CDR3 DNA: TGTGCCAGCAGTGAAGCCAGCGGGAGCTCCTACGAGCAGTACTTC; CDR3 protein: CASSEASGSSYEQYF
clone size: .; D gene: TRBD1; V gene: TRBV30; J gene: TRBJ1-2; CDR3 DNA: TGTGCCTGGCTTAGGGACAGCTCCCCGGGAGGCTACACCTTC; CDR3 protein: CAWLRDSSPGGYTF
clone size: .; D gene: .; V gene: TRBV5-1; J gene: TRBJ2-6; CDR3 DNA: TGCGCCAGCAGCTTGATCGCTGGGGCCAACGTCCTGACTTTC; CDR3 protein: CASSLIAGANVLTF
clone size: .; D gene: .; V gene: TRBV10-1; J gene: TRBJ2-1; CDR3 DNA: TGCGCCAGCAGCCCCTACGGGGAGATCACCTACAATGAGCAGTTCTTC; CDR3 protein: CASSPYGEITYNEQFF
clone size: .; D gene: .; V gene: TRBV9; J gene: TRBJ2-1; CDR3 DNA: TGTGCCAGCAGCTACGGGGCAGGGGCATACAATGAGCAGTTCTTC; CDR3 protein: CASSYGAGAYNEQFF
clone size: once; D gene: .; V gene: TRBV30; J gene: TRBJ1-1; CDR3 DNA: TGTGCCTGGAGTAGCTACGGGGACACTGAAGCTTTCTTT; CDR3 protein: CAWSSYGDTEAFF
clone size: .; D gene: .; V gene: TRBV10-3; J gene: TRBJ1-4; CDR3 DNA: TGTGCCCATTCCCCCACCGCAACTAATGAAAAACTGTTTTTT; CDR3 protein: CAHSPTATNEKLFF
clone size: .; D gene: .; V gene: TRBV15; J gene: TRBJ1-1; CDR3 DNA: TGTGCCACCAGCAGAGATAGGGAAGATGAAGCTTTCTTT; CDR3 protein: CATSRDREDEAFF
clone size: .; D gene: .; V gene: TRBV18; J gene: TRBJ2-1; CDR3 DNA: TGTGCCACGCGGGCAGCGTTAAGCTCCTACAATGAGCAGTTCTTC; CDR3 protein: CATRAALSSYNEQFF
clone size: .; D gene: TRBD1; V gene: TRBV7-2; J gene: TRBJ1-3; CDR3 DNA: TGTGCCAGCAGCTCACAGGGGTATGGAAACACCATATATTTT; CDR3 protein: CASSSQGYGNTIYF
clone size: .; D gene: TRBD1; V gene: TRBV30; J gene: TRBJ1-5; CDR3 DNA: TGTGCCTGGCAGGGGGGAACTGGGGATCAGCCCCAGCATTTT; CDR3 protein: CAWQGGTGDQPQHF
clone size: .; D gene: .; V gene: TRBV6-5; J gene: TRBJ1-2; CDR3 DNA: TGTGCCAGCAGTTACCTGGGAGACCTCAACTATGGCTACACCTTC; CDR3 protein: CASSYLGDLNYGYTF
clone size: once; D gene: TRBD1; V gene: TRBV30; J gene: TRBJ1-1; CDR3 DNA: TGTGCCTGGAGGGATGACAGGGGTAGGCTCTCTGAAGCTTTCTTT; CDR3 protein: CAWRDDRGRLSEAFF
clone size: few; D gene: TRBD1; V gene: TRBV28; J gene: TRBJ1-3; CDR3 DNA: TGTGCCAGCAGCTCCCCCGGGACAGGGGGCAGAAACACCATATATTTT; CDR3 protein: CASSSPGTGGRNTIYF
clone size: .; D gene: .; V gene: TRBV12-3/TRBV12-4; J gene: TRBJ2-7; CDR3 DNA: TGTGCCAGCAGTTTAAGGTTCTACGAGCAGTACTTC; CDR3 protein: CASSLRFYEQYF
clone size: .; D gene: TRBD1; V gene: TRBV28; J gene: TRBJ1-5; CDR3 DNA: TGTGCCAGCAGTTTCCGCGGACAGGGGGGTTGGCCCCAGCATTTT; CDR3 protein: CASSFRGQGGWPQHF